Described below is a single T cell receptor beta chain sequence and its context. At one of its ends the junction is not consistent with the germline gene, which may arise from a read error. This sample was taken from a study of T cell responses to AZD1222 COVID-19 vaccine. Sequencing used immunoSEQ multiplex PCR; TCRdb keeps in-frame clones, though not all of them. The sample consists of some 170,000 clones, roughly nine tenths of them appearing once. Per germline, CDR1 GTSNPN and CDR2 SVGIG (reference sequence). The CDR3 sequence is 10 residues long. The chain recombines TRBV30 with TRBJ2-7; no definite D call. Specimen: peripheral blood, collected on day 0 of AZD1222 vaccination. This TCR derives from an adult in good health. The CDR3 DNA reads as TGTGCCTGGGGCTCCCACGAGCAGTACTTC. It codes for CAWGSHEQYF.